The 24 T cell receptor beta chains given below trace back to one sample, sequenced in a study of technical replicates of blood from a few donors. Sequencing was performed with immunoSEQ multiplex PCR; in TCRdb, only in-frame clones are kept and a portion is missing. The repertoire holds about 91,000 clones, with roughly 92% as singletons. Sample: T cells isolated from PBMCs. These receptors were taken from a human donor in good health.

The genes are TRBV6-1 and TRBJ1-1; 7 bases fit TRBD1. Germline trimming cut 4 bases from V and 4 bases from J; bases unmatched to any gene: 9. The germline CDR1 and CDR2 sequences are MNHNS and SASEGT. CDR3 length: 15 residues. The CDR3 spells CASSGQGGSGTEAFF. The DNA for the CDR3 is TGTGCCAGCAGTGGACAGGGTGGTTCGGGCACTGAAGCTTTCTTT.

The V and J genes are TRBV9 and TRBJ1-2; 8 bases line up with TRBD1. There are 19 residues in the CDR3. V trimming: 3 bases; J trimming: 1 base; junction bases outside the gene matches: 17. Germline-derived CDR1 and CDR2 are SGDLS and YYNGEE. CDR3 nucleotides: TGTGCCAGCAGCGCTGGCTGGGGACAGGCACTTAAGGGTAACTATGGCTACACCTTC. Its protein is CASSAGWGQALKGNYGYTF.

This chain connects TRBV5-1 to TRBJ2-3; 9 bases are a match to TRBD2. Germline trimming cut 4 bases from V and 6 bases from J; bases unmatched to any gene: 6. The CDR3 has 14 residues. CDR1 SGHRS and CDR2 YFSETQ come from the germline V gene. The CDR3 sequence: CASSPGTSFDTQYF. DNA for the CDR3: TGCGCCAGCAGCCCCGGGACTAGCTTTGATACGCAGTATTTT.

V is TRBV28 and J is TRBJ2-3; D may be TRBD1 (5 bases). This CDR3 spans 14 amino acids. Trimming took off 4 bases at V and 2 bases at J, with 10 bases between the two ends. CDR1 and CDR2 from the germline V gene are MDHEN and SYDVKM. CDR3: CASSSGFNTDTQYF. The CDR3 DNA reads TGTGCCAGCAGTTCAGGGTTTAACACAGATACGCAGTATTTT.

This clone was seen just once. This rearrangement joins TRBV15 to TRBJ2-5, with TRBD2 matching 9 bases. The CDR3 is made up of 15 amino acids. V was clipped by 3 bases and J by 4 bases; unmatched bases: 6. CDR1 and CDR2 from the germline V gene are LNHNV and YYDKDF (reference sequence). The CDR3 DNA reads TGTGCCACCAGCAGTTATAGCGGGAGTGGAGAGACCCAGTACTTC. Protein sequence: CATSSYSGSGETQYF.

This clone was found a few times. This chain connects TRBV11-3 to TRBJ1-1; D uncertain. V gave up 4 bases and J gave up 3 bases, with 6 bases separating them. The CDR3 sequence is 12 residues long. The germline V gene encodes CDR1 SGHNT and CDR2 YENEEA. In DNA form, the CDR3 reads TGTGCCAGCAGCTCCTTATACACTGAAGCTTTCTTT. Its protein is CASSSLYTEAFF.

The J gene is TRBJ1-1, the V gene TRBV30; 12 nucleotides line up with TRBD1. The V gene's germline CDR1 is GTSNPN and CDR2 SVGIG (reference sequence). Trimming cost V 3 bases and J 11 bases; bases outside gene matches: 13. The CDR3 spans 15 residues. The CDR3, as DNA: TGTGCCTGGAGCGGGACAGGGGGCGAGTGGGGCAAGGCTTTCTTT. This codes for CAWSGTGGEWGKAFF.

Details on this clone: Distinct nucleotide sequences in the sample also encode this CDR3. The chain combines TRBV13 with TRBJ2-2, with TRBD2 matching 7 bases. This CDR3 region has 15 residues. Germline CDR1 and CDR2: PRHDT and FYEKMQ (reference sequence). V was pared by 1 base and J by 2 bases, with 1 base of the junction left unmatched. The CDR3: CASSLAGGNTGELFF. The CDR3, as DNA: TGTGCCAGCAGCTTAGCGGGGGGTAACACCGGGGAGCTGTTTTTT.

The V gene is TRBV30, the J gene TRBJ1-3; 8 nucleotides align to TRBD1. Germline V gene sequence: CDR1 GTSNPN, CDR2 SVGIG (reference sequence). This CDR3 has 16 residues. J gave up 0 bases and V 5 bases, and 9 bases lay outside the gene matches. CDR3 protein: CAWGKDRVFSGNTIYF. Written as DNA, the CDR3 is TGTGCCTGGGGCAAGGACAGGGTGTTCTCTGGAAACACCATATATTTT.

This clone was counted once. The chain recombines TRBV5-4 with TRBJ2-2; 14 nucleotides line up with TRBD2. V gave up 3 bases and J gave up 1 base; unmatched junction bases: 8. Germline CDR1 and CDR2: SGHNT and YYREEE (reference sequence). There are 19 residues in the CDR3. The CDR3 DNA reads TGTGCCAGCAGCTCAGGACTAGCGGGGGGCCTAAAGAACACCGGGGAGCTGTTTTTT. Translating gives CASSSGLAGGLKNTGELFF.

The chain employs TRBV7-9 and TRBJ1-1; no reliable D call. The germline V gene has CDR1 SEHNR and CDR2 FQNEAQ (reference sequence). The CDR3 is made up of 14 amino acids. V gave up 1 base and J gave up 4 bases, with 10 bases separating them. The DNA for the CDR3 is TGTGCCAGCAGCTTAGGAATTTCCAGCACTGAAGCTTTCTTT. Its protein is CASSLGISSTEAFF.

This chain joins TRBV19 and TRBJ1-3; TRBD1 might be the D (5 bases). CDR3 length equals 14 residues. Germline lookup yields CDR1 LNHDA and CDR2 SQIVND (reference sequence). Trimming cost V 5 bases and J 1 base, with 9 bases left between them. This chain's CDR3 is CASSFGGSGNTIYF. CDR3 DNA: TGTGCCAGTAGTTTCGGGGGGTCTGGAAACACCATATATTTT. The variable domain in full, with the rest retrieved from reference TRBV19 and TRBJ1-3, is DGGITQSPKYLFRKEGQNVTLSCEQNLNHDAMYWYRQDPGQGLRLIYYSQIVNDFQKGDIAEGYSVSREKKESFPLTVTSAQKNPTAFYLCASSFGGSGNTIYFGEGSWLTVV.

DNA of the CDR3: TGTGCCAGCAGTGAACGGACAGGGGGGTTTCTCGGGTACAATGAGCAGTTCTTC. Its translation: CASSERTGGFLGYNEQFF. The chain links TRBV6-1 to TRBJ2-1; 10 nucleotides align to TRBD1. V shed 2 bases, J shed 4 bases, and the junction held 11 bases outside the gene matches. CDR1 is MNHNS and CDR2 is SASEGT in the germline V gene. CDR3 length: 18 residues.

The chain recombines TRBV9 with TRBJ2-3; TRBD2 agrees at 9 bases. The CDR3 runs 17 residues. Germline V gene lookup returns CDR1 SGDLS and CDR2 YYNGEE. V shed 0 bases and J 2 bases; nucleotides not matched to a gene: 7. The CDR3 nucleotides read TGTGCCAGCAGCGTAGGCGGGCTAGCGGGACTCACAGATACGCAGTATTTT. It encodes CASSVGGLAGLTDTQYF.

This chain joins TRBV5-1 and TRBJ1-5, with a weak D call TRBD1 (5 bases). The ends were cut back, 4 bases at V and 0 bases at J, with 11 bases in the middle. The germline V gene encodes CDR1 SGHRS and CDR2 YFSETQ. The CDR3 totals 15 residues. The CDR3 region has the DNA TGCGCCAGCAGCCCCTCCAGGGATAGCAATCAGCCCCAGCATTTT. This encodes CASSPSRDSNQPQHF.

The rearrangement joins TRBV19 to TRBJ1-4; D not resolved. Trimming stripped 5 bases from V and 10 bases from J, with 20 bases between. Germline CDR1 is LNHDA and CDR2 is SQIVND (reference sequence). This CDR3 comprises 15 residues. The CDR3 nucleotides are TGTGCCAGTAGTTATACGAGGGTTCTGGACGCAAAACTGTTTTTT. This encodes CASSYTRVLDAKLFF.

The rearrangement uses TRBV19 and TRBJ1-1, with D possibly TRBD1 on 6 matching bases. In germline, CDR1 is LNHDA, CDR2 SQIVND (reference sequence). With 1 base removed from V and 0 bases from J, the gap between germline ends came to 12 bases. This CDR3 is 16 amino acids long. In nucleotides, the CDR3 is TGTGCCAGTAGTATAGGCTTACAGGGCCTGAACACTGAAGCTTTCTTT. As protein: CASSIGLQGLNTEAFF. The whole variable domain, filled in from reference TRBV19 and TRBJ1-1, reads DGGITQSPKYLFRKEGQNVTLSCEQNLNHDAMYWYRQDPGQGLRLIYYSQIVNDFQKGDIAEGYSVSREKKESFPLTVTSAQKNPTAFYLCASSIGLQGLNTEAFFGQGTRLTVV.

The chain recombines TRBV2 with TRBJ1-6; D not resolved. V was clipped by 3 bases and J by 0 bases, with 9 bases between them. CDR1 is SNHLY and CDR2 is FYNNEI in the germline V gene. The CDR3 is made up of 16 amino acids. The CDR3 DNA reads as TGTGCCAGCAGTGACTCGATGAGCTCCTATAATTCACCCCTCCACTTT. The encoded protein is CASSDSMSSYNSPLHF.

The CDR3 region has the DNA TGTGCCAGCAGTGAGGGGACTAGTTTCCCAGAGACCCAGTACTTC. Translation: CASSEGTSFPETQYF. The chain carries TRBV2 and TRBJ2-5, with TRBD2 matching over 8 bases. V was clipped by 3 bases and J by 4 bases; unmatched bases: 7. The CDR3 extends over 15 amino acids. Germline CDR1 SNHLY, CDR2 FYNNEI.

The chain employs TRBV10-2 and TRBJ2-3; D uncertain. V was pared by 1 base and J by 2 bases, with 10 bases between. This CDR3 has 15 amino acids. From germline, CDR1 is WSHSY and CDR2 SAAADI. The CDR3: CASSEFSSLTDTQYF. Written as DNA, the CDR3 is TGCGCCAGCAGTGAGTTCAGTAGCCTCACAGATACGCAGTATTTT.

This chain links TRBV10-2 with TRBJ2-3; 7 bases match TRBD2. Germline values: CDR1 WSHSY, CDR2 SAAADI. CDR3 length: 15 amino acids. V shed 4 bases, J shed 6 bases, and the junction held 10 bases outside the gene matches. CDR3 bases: TGCGCCAGCAGTGCGTATGCGGGAGCGGCTGATACGCAGTATTTT. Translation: CASSAYAGAADTQYF.

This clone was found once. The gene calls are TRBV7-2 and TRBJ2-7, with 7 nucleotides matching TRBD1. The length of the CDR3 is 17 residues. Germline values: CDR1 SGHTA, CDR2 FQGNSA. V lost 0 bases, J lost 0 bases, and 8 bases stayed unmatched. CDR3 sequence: CASSLAGSGGHSYEQYF. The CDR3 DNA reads TGTGCCAGCAGCTTAGCGGGTTCAGGGGGACACTCCTACGAGCAGTACTTC.

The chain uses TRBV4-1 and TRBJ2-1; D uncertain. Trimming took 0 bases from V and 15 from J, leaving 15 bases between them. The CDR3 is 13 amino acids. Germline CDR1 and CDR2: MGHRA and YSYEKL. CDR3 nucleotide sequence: TGCGCCAGCAGCCAAGATCACTCCCCCCCGCGGTTCTTC. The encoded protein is CASSQDHSPPRFF.

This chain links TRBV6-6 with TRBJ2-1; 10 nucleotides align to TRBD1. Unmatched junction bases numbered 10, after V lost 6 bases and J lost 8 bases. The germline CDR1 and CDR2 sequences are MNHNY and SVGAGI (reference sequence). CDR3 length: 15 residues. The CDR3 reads CASRRTGTGEHEQFF. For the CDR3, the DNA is TGTGCCAGCAGACGGACCGGGACAGGGGAACATGAGCAGTTCTTC.